These T cell receptor beta chains were read from a single sample in a study of blood T cell repertoires in COVID-19. TCRdb keeps only in-frame clones here, not all; method: immunoSEQ multiplex PCR. The sample consists of about 190,000 clones, just under 85% of them appearing once. The sequencing sample was made of peripheral blood. The source of these receptors is a woman in her seventies with active or convalescent COVID-19. The CDR3 runs from the conserved cysteine through the conserved F or W. A D gene is named only where the DNA matches it firmly. Only part of the rows carry a size: once, few, many, or a class if the clone is expanded.

>12|-|-|TRBV24-1|TRBJ2-2
TGTGCCACCAGGGGGAGCACCGGGGAGCTGTTTTTT
CATRGSTGELFF
>14|-|-|TRBV27|TRBJ1-2
TGTGCCAGCAGTTTATTTTGGCAGGCGAGTGGCTACACCTTC
CASSLFWQASGYTF
>17|TRBD2|-|TRBV7-9|TRBJ2-1
TGTGCCAGCAGCTTAGGACTAGCGGGAGGGGGTTACAATGAGCAGTTCTTC
CASSLGLAGGGYNEQFF
>14|-|few|TRBV7-9|TRBJ1-2
TGTGCCAGCAGCTACACAGGATTCAACTATGGCTACACCTTC
CASSYTGFNYGYTF
>14|-|-|TRBV5-1|TRBJ2-3
TGCGCCAGCAACCTAGGGGATACCGCAGATACGCAGTATTTT
CASNLGDTADTQYF
>17|-|many|TRBV11-2|TRBJ1-2
TGTGCCAGCAGCTTAGAGGCAGGCCTCTGGCCTAACTATGGCTACACCTTC
CASSLEAGLWPNYGYTF
>16|-|-|TRBV5-1|TRBJ1-3
TGCGCCAGCAGTCCTACCGGGTCTTCAGTCGGAAACACCATATATTTT
CASSPTGSSVGNTIYF
>14|-|few|TRBV10-3|TRBJ1-1
TGTGCCATCAGTGAGTACAGCTCGAACACTGAAGCTTTCTTT
CAISEYSSNTEAFF
>13|-|-|TRBV29-1|TRBJ2-5
TGCAGCGCGTGGAGACCTTCTCAAGAGACCCAGTACTTC
CSAWRPSQETQYF
>16|TRBD1|-|TRBV5-5|TRBJ2-4
TGTGCCAGCAGCGTAGGACAGGTATTAGCCAAAAACATTCAGTACTTC
CASSVGQVLAKNIQYF
>13|TRBD1|-|TRBV5-1|TRBJ1-2
TGCGCCAGCAGCTTGGGGCCAGGGGGAGGCTACACCTTC
CASSLGPGGGYTF
>14|-|-|TRBV6-5|TRBJ1-1
TGTGCCAGCAGTATACAGGAGTTGAACACTGAAGCTTTCTTT
CASSIQELNTEAFF
>14|TRBD2|-|TRBV19|TRBJ2-2
TGTGCCAGTAGGGGACTAGCGGGCACCGGGGAGCTGTTTTTT
CASRGLAGTGELFF
>15|-|-|TRBV6-1|TRBJ2-7
TGTGCCAGCAGTGACGTAGGACTGCCGACCTACGAGCAGTACTTC
CASSDVGLPTYEQYF
>15|TRBD2|-|TRBV5-1|TRBJ2-1
TGCGCCAGCAGCTTGACTAGCGGGAGGGACAATGAGCAGTTCTTC
CASSLTSGRDNEQFF
>14|-|-|TRBV11-2|TRBJ1-1
TGTGCCAGCAGCTTAGTCCCCCGGGGGGCTGAAGCTTTCTTT
CASSLVPRGAEAFF
>15|TRBD1|-|TRBV19|TRBJ1-4
TGTGCCAGTAGTACCCTCGGGACAGGGGGCGAAAAACTGTTTTTT
CASSTLGTGGEKLFF
>15|-|-|TRBV7-6|TRBJ2-1
TGTGCCAGCAGCTTAGAATTGGCCTCCTACAATGAGCAGTTCTTC
CASSLELASYNEQFF
>13|-|-|TRBV19|TRBJ1-1
TGTGCCAGTAGTATAAGCCAAAACACTGAAGCTTTCTTT
CASSISQNTEAFF
>14|-|-|TRBV25-1|TRBJ1-2
TGTGCCAGCTCGTTCGCGGATGCTAACTATGGCTACACCTTC
CASSFADANYGYTF
>14|-|-|TRBV6-5|TRBJ1-5
TGTGCCAGCAGTACGGATCGGGGGTATCAGCCCCAGCATTTT
CASSTDRGYQPQHF
>15|TRBD1|-|TRBV18|TRBJ1-1
TGTGCCAGCTCACACCGGACAGGGGTGAACACTGAAGCTTTCTTT
CASSHRTGVNTEAFF